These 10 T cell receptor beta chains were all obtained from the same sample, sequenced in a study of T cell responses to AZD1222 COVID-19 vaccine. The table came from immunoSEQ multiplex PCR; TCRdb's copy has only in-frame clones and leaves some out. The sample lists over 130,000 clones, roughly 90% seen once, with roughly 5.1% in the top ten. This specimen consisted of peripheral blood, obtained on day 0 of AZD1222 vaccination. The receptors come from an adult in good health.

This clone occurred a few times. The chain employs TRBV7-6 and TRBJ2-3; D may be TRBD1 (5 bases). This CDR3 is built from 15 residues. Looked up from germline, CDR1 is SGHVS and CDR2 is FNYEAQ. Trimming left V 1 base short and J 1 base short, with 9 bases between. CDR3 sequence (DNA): TGTGCCAGCAGCTTAGTTGGACAAGGCACAGATACGCAGTATTTT. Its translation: CASSLVGQGTDTQYF.

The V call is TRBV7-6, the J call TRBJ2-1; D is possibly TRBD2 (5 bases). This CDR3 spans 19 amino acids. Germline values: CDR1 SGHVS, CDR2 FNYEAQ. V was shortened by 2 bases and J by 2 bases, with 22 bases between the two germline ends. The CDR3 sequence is CASSLSPRLSGITYNEQFF. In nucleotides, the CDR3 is TGTGCCAGCAGCTTATCACCCCGGCTGTCGGGGATAACCTACAATGAGCAGTTCTTC.

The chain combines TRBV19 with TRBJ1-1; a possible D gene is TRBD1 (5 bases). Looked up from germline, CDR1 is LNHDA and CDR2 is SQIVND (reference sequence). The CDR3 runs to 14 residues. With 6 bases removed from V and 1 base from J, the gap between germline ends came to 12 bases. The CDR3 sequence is CASSITGGNTEAFF. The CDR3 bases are TGTGCCAGTAGCATCACCGGGGGGAACACTGAAGCTTTCTTT.

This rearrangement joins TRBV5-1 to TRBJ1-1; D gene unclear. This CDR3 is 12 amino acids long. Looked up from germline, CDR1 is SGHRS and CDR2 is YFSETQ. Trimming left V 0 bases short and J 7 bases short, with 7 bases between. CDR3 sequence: CASSLVLGEAFF. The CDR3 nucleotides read TGCGCCAGCAGCTTGGTATTGGGTGAAGCTTTCTTT.

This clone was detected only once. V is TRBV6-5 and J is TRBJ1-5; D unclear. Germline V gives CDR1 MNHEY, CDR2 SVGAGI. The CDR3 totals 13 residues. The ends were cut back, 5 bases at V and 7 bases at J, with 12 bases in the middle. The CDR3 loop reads CASSLEWKQPQHF. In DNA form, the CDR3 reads TGTGCCAGCAGTCTTGAGTGGAAACAGCCCCAGCATTTT.

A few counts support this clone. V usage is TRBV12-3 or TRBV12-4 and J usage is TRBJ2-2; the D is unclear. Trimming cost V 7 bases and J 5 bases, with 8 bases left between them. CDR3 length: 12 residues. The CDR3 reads CASTVGTGELFF. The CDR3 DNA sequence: TGTGCCAGCACCGTAGGTACCGGGGAGCTGTTTTTT.

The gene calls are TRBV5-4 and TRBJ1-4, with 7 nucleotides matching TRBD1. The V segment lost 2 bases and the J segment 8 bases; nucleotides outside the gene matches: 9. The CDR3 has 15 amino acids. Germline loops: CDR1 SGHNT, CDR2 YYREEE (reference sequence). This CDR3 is CASSFRQGGREKLFF. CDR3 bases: TGTGCCAGCAGCTTCCGACAGGGCGGAAGGGAAAAACTGTTTTTT.

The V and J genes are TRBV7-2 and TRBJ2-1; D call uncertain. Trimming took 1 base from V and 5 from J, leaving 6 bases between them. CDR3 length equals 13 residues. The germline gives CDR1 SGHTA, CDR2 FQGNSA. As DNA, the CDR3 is TGTGCCAGCAGCTTAGGGAGAGACAATGAGCAGTTCTTC. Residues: CASSLGRDNEQFF.

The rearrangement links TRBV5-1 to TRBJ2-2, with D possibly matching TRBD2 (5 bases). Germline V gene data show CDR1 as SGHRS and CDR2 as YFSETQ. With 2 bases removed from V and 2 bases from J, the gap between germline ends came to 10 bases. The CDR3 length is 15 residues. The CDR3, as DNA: TGCGCCAGCAGCTTACAAGCGGCAAACACCGGGGAGCTGTTTTTT. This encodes CASSLQAANTGELFF.

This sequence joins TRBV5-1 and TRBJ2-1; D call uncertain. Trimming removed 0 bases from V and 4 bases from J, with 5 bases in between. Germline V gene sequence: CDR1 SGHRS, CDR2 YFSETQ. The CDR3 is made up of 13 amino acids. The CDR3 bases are TGCGCCAGCAGCTTGGTCAGTTACAATGAGCAGTTCTTC. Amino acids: CASSLVSYNEQFF.